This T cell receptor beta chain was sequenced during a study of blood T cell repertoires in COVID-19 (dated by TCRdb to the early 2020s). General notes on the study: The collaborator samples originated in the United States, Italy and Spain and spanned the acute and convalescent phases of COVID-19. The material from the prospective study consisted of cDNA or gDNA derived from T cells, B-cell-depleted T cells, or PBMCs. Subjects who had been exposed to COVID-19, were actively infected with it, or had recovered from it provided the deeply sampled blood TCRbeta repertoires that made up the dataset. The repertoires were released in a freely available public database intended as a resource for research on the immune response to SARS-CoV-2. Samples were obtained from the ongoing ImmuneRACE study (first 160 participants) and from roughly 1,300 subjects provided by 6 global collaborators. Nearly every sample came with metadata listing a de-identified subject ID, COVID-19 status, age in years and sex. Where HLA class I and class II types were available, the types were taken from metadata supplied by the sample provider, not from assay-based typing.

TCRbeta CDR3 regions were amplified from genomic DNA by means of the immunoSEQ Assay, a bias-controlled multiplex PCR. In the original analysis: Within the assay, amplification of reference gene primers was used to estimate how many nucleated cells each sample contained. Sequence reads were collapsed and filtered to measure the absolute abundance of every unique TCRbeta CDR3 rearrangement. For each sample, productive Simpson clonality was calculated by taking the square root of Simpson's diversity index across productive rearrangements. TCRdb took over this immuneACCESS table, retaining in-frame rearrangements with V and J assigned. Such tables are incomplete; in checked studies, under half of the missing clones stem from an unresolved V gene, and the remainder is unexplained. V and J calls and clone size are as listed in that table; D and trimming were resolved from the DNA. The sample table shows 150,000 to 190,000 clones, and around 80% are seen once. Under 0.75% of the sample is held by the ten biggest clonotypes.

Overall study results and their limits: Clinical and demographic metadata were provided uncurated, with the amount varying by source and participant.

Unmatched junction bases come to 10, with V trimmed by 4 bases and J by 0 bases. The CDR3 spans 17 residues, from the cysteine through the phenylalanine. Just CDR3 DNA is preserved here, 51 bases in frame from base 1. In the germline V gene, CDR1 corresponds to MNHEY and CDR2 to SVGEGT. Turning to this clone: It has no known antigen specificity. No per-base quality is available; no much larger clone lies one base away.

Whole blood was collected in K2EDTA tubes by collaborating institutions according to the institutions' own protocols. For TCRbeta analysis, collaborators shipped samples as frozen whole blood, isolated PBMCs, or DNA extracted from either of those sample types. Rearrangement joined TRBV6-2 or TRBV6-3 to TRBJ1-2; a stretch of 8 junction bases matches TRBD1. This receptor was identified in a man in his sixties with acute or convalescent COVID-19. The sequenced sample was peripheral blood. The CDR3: CASSSPGQALANYGYTF. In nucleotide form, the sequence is TGTGCCAGCAGTTCGCCGGGACAGGCTCTAGCTAACTATGGCTACACCTTC.